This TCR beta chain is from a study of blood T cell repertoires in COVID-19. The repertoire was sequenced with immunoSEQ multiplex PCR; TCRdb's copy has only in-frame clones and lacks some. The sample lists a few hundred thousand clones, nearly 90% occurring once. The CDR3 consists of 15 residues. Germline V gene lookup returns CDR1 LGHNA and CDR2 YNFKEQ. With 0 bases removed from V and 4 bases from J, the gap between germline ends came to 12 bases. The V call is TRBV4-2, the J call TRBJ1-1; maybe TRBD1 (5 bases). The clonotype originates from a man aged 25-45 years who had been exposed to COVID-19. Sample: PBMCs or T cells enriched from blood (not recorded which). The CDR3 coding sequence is TGTGCCAGCAGCCAAGATCAGGGCAGGCCCACTGAAGCTTTCTTT. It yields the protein CASSQDQGRPTEAFF.